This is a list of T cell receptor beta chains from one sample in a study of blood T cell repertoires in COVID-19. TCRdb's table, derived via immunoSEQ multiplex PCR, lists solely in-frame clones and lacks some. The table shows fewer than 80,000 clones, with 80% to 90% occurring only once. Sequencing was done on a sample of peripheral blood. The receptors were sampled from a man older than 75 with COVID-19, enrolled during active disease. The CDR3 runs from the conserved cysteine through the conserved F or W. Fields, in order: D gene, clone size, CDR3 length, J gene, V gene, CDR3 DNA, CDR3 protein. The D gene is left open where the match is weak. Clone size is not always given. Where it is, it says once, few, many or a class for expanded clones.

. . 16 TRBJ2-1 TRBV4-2 TGTGCCAGCAGCCAGGGTGATGGACACCCCGACAATGAGCAGTTCTTC CASSQGDGHPDNEQFF
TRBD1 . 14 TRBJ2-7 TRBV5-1 TGCGCCAGCAGTTCAACAGGGGGGATAGGCGAGCAGTACTTC CASSSTGGIGEQYF
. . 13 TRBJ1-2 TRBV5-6 TGTGCCAGCAGCTTGTTACAGCAGGAAGGCTACACCTTC CASSLLQQEGYTF
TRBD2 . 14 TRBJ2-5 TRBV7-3 TGTGCCAGCAGCTTAGGCGGGGGGGCAGAGACCCAGTACTTC CASSLGGGAETQYF
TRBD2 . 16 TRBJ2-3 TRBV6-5 TGTGCCAGCAGTTACTCGGCGGGGGGTTACACAGATACGCAGTATTTT CASSYSAGGYTDTQYF
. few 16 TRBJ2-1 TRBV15 TGTGCCACCAGCAGAGGTATCTCCGGGACCTACAATGAGCAGTTCTTC CATSRGISGTYNEQFF
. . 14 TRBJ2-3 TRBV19 TGTGCCAGTAAATCAGGGGCTAGCACAGATACGCAGTATTTT CASKSGASTDTQYF
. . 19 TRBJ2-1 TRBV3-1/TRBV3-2 TGTGCCAGCAGCCAAGATAGGGTAGGGCTAGCACTTGTCTACAATGAGCAGTTCTTC CASSQDRVGLALVYNEQFF
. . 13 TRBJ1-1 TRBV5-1 TGCGCCAGCAGCTTGGCCGCGGGGACTGAAGCTTTCTTT CASSLAAGTEAFF
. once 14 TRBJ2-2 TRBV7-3 TGTGCCAGCAGCTTAAGGGCAACTACCGGGGAGCTGTTTTTT CASSLRATTGELFF
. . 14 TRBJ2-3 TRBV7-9 TGTGCCAGCAGCTTAGACAGGGGCACAGATACGCAGTATTTT CASSLDRGTDTQYF
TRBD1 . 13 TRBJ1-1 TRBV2 TGTGCCAGCATTATGGACAGGGACACTGAAGCTTTCTTT CASIMDRDTEAFF
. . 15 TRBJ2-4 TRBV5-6 TGTGCCAGCAGCCCGACAGGTGGAGCCAAAAACATTCAGTACTTC CASSPTGGAKNIQYF
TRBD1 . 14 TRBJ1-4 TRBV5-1 TGCGCCAGCAGCTTTAGCAGGGGGGCTGAAAAACTGTTTTTT CASSFSRGAEKLFF
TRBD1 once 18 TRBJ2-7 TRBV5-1 TGCGCCAGCAGCTTGTTGGCGTCTAGGCAGGGGGCGGGTTACGAGCAGTACTTC CASSLLASRQGAGYEQYF
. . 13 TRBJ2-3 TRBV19 TGTGCCAGTAGTGACAGTATAACAGATACGCAGTATTTT CASSDSITDTQYF
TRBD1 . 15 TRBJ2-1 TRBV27 TGTGCCAGCAGCCGAAGGACAGGGGATATGAATGAGCAGTTCTTC CASSRRTGDMNEQFF
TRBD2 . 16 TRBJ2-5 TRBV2 TGTGCCAGCAGGTCGAGGCTAGCGGGGGGAGGGGAGACCCAGTACTTC CASRSRLAGGGETQYF
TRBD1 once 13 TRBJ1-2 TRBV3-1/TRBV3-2 TGTGCCAGCAGCCAAGATAACAGGGGTGGCTACACCTTC CASSQDNRGGYTF
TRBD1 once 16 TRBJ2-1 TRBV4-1 TGCGCCAGCAGCCAAGACAGGGGGTCAATCAACAATGAGCAGTTCTTC CASSQDRGSINNEQFF
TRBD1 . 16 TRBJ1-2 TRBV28 TGTGCCAGCAGTCGACAGGGGCGCGGGAGGGACTATGGCTACACCTTC CASSRQGRGRDYGYTF
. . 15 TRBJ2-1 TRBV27 TGTGCCAGCAGTTCTGGGGGGGCGGGGAACAATGAGCAGTTCTTC CASSSGGAGNNEQFF
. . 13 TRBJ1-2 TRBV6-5 TGTGCCAGCAGAACCGTCCAGGACTATGGCTACACCTTC CASRTVQDYGYTF
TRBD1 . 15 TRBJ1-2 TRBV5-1 TGCGCCAGCAGCGGTGACAGGGGGCAGAGCTATGGCTACACCTTC CASSGDRGQSYGYTF
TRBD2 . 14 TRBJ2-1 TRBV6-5 TGTGCCAGCATGGAGCGGGACTACTACAATGAGCAGTTCTTC CASMERDYYNEQFF
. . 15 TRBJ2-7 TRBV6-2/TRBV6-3 TGTGCCAGCAGCCCAACAGGGACGGCCCCCTACGAGCAGTACTTC CASSPTGTAPYEQYF
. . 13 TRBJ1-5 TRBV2 TGTGCCAGCAGGGGGGGGTTAGGGCAGCCCCAGCATTTT CASRGGLGQPQHF
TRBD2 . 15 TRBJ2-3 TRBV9 TGTGCCAGCAGCACAAGGGCGGGGGTCACAGATACGCAGTATTTT CASSTRAGVTDTQYF
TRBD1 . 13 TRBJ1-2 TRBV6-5 TGTGCCAGATCACAGGGGGCGAGGTATGGCTACACCTTC CARSQGARYGYTF
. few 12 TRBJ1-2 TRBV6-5 TGTGCCAGCAGTCAAAAGGGGAGGGTCTACACCTTC CASSQKGRVYTF
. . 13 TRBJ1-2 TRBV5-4 TGTGCCAGCAGCCCGGGGGGGACCGGAGGCTACACCTTC CASSPGGTGGYTF
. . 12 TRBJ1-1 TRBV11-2 TGTGCCAGCAGCTTAGTAAGCGGTGAAGCTTTCTTT CASSLVSGEAFF
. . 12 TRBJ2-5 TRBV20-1 TGCAGTGCTAGTTTGCTAGCCGTGGGCCAGTACTTC CSASLLAVGQYF
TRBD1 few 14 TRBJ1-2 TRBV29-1 TGCAGCGTTGGGTGGGACAGTGGCTCGCTTGGCTACACCTTC CSVGWDSGSLGYTF
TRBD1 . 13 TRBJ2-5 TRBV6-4 TGTGCCAGCAGCCGGGACAGGGGAGAGACCCAGTACTTC CASSRDRGETQYF
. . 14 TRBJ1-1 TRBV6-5 TGTGCCAGCACCCTAGGGGGGGAGAACACTGAAGCTTTCTTT CASTLGGENTEAFF
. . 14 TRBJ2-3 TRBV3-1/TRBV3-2 TGTGCCAGCAGCCAAGAGTCTCGCACAGATACGCAGTATTTT CASSQESRTDTQYF
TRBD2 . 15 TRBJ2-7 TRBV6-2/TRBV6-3 TGTGCCAGCAGTCCCCCGACAGCGGGATCCTACGAGCAGTACTTC CASSPPTAGSYEQYF
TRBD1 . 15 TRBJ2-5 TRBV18 TGTGCCAGCTCGCCCGGGACAGGGCGGACGGAGACCCAGTACTTC CASSPGTGRTETQYF
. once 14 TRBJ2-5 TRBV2 TGTGCCAGCAGTGAGACCAGGGGCCAAGAGACCCAGTACTTC CASSETRGQETQYF
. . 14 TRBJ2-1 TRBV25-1 TGTGCCAGCGATAAAGGGGGATCCTACAATGAGCAGTTCTTC CASDKGGSYNEQFF
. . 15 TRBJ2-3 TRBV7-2 TGTGCCAGCAGCTTATCTCCGGGTAACACAGATACGCAGTATTTT CASSLSPGNTDTQYF
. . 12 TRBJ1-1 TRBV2 TGTGCCAGCAGTAACAGGGCGGGTGAAGCTTTCTTT CASSNRAGEAFF
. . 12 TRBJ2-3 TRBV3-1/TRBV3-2 TGTGCCAGCAGCCAAGGACTCCGTACGCAGTATTTT CASSQGLRTQYF
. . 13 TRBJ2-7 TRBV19 TGTGCCAGTAGTCCCGGAGAGGAGGCAAGGCAGTACTTC CASSPGEEARQYF
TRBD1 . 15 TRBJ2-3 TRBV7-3 TGTGCCAGCAGCTTAGTCAGGGGGAGCACAGATACGCAGTATTTT CASSLVRGSTDTQYF
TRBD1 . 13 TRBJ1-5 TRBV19 TGTGCCAGTAGCCTGACAGGGGATCAGCCCCAGCATTTT CASSLTGDQPQHF
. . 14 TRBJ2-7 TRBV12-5 TGTGCTAGTGGCCCGAACCTAGGTGGGTACGAGCAGTACTTC CASGPNLGGYEQYF
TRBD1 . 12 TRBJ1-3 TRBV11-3 TGTTGCTCACAGGGGTCTGGAAACACCATATATTTT CCSQGSGNTIYF
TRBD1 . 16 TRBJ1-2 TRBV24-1 TGTGCCACCAGTGATCGCTTACCGGGACAGGGGTATGGCTACACCTTC CATSDRLPGQGYGYTF